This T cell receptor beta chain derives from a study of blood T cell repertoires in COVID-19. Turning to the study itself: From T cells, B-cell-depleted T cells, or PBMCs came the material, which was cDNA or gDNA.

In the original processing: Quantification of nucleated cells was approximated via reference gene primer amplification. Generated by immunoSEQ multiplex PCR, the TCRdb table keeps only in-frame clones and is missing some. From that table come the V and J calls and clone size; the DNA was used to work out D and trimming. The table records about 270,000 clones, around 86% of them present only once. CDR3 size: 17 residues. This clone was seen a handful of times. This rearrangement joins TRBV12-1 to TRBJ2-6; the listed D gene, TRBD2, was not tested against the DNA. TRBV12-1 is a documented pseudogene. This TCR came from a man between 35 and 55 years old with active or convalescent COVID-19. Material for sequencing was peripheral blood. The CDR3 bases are TGTGCCAGCAGCGACCCGGGACTGTGCTCTGGGGCCAACGTCCTGACTTTC. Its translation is CASSDPGLCSGANVLTF.